Described below is a single T cell receptor (beta chain) sequence and its context. Its recognized antigen is unknown. No base quality values were provided; no much bigger clone lies one nucleotide off. This was a case-control study nested in a cohort of healthcare workers in London, UK, who had nasopharyngeal swab PCR tests and blood samples taken every week. Healthcare workers were recruited between 23 and 31 March 2020, during the week of the UK lockdown, and were followed weekly for up to about 16 weeks. From the germline V gene (reference sequence), CDR1 is SEHNR and CDR2 is FQNEAQ. V is cut by 5 bases and J by 11 bases, and the space between the germline ends is 15 bases. Including cysteine and phenylalanine, the CDR3 has 12 amino acids. The sequence is cut down to CDR3 DNA, 36 bases in frame from base 1. The data were taken from a study of early T cells in non-severe SARS-CoV-2 infection (dated by TCRdb to the early 2020s). Concerning the study at large: TCR sequencing used bulk RNA from unsorted whole blood, so alpha and beta chains could not be paired.

Library preparation employed 5' RACE. The reads were generated on a NextSeq 500. Unique molecular identifiers were attached to individual cDNA molecules in the TCR library protocol so that sequencing error and PCR bias could be corrected. TCR alpha and beta chains were both sequenced, and the abundances of alpha and beta sequences in each sample were closely correlated with each other. Per the original workflow: V gene, J gene and CDR3 annotation of TCR sequences was performed with Decombinator V4. TCRs were defined as expanded if a significant change between any two time points was detected under a Poisson model with p below 0.0001. Abundances of TCRs were expressed as counts per million after normalisation to the total number of TCRs sequenced in each sample. MAIT TCRs were defined by TRAV1-2 paired with TRAJ12, TRAJ20 or TRAJ33, and iNKT TCRs by TRAV10 paired with TRAJ18. VDJdb, accessed on 1 November 2021, was searched for TCRs annotated for CMV, EBV and SARS-CoV-2, and TCRs annotated for more than one antigen were excluded. TCRdb's own reprocessing of the public reads used fastp at Q25 and MiXCR and kept productive beta chains. Rows matching on CDR3 protein sequence are summarized as one entry with the most common DNA and genes. The V and J calls here are based on TCRdb, not the publication. For this sample the table gives about 44,000 distinct CDR3 sequences, of which around 6.1% were detected only once. The top ten clonotypes cover roughly 20% of the sample.

General study outcomes and caveats: Matching against VDJdb was skewed toward anti-spike CD8 responses, likely underestimated virus-specific expansions, and missed private and CD4 specificities.

The clonotype comes from an adult who was a healthcare worker with PCR-confirmed SARS-CoV-2 infection or an uninfected control (not recorded which). The input for sequencing was whole blood, taken at baseline. The chain employs TRBV7-9 and TRBJ1-1; the D gene is perhaps TRBD1, on 5 matching bases. The DNA sequence follows: TGTGCCAGCAGCCCCAGGGTCCCGGCGGCTTTCTTT. This gives the protein CASSPRVPAAFF.